The present entry profiles one T cell receptor beta chain with its context. Its antigen is still unknown. Looked up from germline, CDR1 is LNHDA and CDR2 is SQIVND (reference sequence). This CDR3 comprises 17 residues. Germline trimming cut 0 bases from V and 2 bases from J; bases unmatched to any gene: 6. This entry is derived from a study of T-cell memory formation after mild COVID-19. Study-wide points: Several responding clones turned up in pre-infection memory, indicating that cross-reactive memory may have taken part.

UMIs and sample barcodes were carried by the TCR alpha and TCR beta cDNA libraries that 5'RACE produced using constant-segment primers. From the 5' RACE reads, TCRdb called clonotypes with MiXCR, one entry per CDR3 protein. The sample lists about 470,000 distinct CDR3 sequences, around a sixth occurring once. Material: PBMCs or a T cell subset sorted from them (not recorded which). The gene calls are TRBV19 and TRBJ2-3; 9 bases agree with TRBD2. This clonotype was sampled from an adult woman who had mild COVID-19 (a few samples of this study predate the infection). Cell type and time point are not known. CDR3 in DNA: TGTGCCAGTAGTATAGATGGTATAGCGGGGGTCACAGATACGCAGTATTTT. Its protein product is CASSIDGIAGVTDTQYF.